These 2 T cell receptor beta chains originate from one sample sequenced in a study of human T cells and chemical hapten exposure. Each CDR3 protein gets one entry after TCRdb re-called the RACE reads with MiXCR. The repertoire holds some 50,000 distinct CDR3 sequences, over 7.5% seen once, with about an eighth in the top ten. The time point here: patch test 1, 2 weeks after DPC sensitization. Treatment indicated: therapeutic diphenylcyclopropenone sensitization with weekly scalp DPC. The sample in question was whole blood, obtained in connection with sensitization to the hapten diphenylcyclopropenone (DPC). These TCRs come from a woman in her thirties or forties with alopecia areata. Some clones in this sample may be carry-over from other donors' samples.

This clonotype was recorded at least ten times. J is TRBJ1-1 and V is TRBV11-1; no firm D call. Per the germline V gene, CDR1 is SGHAT and CDR2 is FQDESV (reference sequence). The V and J ends lost 3 bases and 0 bases respectively, with 8 bases between them. CDR3 length: 14 amino acids. The CDR3, as DNA: TGTGCCAGCAGCTTTGAGGAGATGAACACTGAAGCTTTCTTT. Amino acid sequence: CASSFEEMNTEAFF.

This clonotype occurred many times. The chain joins TRBV27 to TRBJ2-2; TRBD1 aligns across 9 bases. Trimming removed 5 bases from V and 7 bases from J; junction bases left unmatched: 5. Per the germline V gene, CDR1 is MNHEY and CDR2 is SMNVEV (reference sequence). The CDR3 length is 14 residues. This chain's CDR3 is CASSHGQGIGELFF. The CDR3 region has the DNA TGTGCCAGCAGTCATGGACAGGGGATCGGGGAGCTGTTTTTT.